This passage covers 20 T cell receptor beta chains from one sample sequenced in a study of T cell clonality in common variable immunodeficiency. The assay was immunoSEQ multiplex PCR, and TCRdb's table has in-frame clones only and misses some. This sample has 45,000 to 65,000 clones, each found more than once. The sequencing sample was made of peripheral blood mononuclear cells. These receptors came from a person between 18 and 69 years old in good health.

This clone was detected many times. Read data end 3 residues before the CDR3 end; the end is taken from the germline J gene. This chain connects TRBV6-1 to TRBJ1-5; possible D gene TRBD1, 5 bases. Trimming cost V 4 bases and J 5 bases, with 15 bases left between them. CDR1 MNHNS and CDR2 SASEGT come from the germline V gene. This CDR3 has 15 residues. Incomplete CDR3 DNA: TGTGCCAGCAGTGCGCCGGGGGGGAGTCATCAGCCC. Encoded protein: CASSAPGGSHQP. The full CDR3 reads CASSAPGGSHQPQHF.

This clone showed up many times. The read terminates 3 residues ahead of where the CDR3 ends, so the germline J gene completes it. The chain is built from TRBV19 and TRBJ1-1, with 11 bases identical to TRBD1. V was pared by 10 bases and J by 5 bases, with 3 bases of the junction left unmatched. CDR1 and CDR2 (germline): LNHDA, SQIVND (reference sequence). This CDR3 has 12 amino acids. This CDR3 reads CATGTGGTEAFF. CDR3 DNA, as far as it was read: TGTGCCACCGGGACAGGGGGAACTGAA. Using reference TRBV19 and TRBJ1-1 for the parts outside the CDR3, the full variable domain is DGGITQSPKYLFRKEGQNVTLSCEQNLNHDAMYWYRQDPGQGLRLIYYSQIVNDFQKGDIAEGYSVSREKKESFPLTVTSAQKNPTAFYLCATGTGGTEAFFGQGTRLTVV.

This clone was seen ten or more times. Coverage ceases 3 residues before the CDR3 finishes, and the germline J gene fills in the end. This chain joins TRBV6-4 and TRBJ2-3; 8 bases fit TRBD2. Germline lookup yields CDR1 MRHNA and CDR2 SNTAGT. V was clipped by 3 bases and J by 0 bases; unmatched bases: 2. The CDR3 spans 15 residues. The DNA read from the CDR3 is TGTGCCAGCAGTGAGGCTAGCGGGAGCACAGATACG. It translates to CASSEASGSTDT. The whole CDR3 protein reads CASSEASGSTDTQYF.

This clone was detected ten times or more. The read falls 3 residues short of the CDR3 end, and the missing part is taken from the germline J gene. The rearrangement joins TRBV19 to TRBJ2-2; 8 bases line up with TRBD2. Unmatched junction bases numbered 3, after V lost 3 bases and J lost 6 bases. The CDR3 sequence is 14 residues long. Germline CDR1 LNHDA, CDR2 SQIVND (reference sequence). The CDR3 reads CASSIQRESGELFF. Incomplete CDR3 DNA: TGTGCCAGTAGTATCCAGCGGGAGTCCGGGGAG.

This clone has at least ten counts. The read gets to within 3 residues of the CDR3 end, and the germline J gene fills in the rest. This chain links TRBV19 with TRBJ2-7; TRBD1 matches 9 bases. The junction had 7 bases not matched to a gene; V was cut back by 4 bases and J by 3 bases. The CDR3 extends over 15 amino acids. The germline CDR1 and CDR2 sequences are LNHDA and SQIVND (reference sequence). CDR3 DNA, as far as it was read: TGTGCCAGTAGTAGAGGGGACAGGGAATACTACGAG. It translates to CASSRGDREYYE. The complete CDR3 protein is CASSRGDREYYEQYF.

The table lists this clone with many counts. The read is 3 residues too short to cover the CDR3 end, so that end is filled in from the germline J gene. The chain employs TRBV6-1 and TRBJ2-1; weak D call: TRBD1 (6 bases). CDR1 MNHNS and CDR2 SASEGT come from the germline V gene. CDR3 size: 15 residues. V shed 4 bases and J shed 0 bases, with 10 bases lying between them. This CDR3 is CASSGGHSSYNEQFF. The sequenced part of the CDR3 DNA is TGTGCCAGCAGTGGGGGACATTCCTCCTACAATGAG.

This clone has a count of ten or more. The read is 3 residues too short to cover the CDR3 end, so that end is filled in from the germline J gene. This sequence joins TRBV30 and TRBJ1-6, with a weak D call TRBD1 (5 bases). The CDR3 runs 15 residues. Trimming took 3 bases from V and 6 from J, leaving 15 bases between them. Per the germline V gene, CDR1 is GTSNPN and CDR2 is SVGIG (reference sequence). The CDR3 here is CAWSRDDRPNSPLHF. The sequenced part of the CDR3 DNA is TGTGCCTGGAGCCGCGACGACAGACCTAATTCACCC.

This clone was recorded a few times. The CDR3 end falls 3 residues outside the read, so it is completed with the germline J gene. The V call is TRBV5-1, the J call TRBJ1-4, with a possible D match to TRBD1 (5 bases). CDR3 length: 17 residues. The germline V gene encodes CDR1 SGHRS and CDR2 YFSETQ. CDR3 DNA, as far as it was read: TGCGCCAGCAGCTCCCGAGGGCAGGGTGCTGGGGCCAACGTA. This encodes CASSSRGQGAGANV. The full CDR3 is CASSSRGQGAGANVLFF.

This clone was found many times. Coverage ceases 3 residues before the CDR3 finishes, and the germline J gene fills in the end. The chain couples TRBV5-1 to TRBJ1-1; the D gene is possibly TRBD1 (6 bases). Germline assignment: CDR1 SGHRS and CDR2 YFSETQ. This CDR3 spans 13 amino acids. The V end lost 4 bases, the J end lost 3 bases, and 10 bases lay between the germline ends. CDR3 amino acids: CASSTRTDTEAFF. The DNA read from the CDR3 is TGCGCCAGCAGCACAAGGACAGACACTGAA.

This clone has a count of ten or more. The sequenced CDR3 bases are TGCAGTGCGACCCCCCGGACAATGACTAACTATGGC. Its protein is CSATPRTMTNYG. The CDR3 reads in full as CSATPRTMTNYGYTF. The J gene is TRBJ1-2, the V gene TRBV20-1; D might be TRBD1 (5 bases). The CDR3 is cut off 3 residues early in the read; its end comes from the germline J gene. Germline V gene lookup returns CDR1 DFQATT and CDR2 SNEGSKA (reference sequence). This CDR3 region has 15 residues. Trimming removed 6 bases from V and 0 bases from J, with 17 bases in between.

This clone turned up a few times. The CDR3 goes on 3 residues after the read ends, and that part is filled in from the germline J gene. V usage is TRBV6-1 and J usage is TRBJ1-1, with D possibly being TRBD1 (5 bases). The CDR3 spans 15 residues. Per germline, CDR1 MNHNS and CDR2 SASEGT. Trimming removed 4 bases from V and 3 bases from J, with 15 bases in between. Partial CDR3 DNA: TGTGCCAGCAGTGCCTATCAAGGGGATTACACTGAA. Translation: CASSAYQGDYTE. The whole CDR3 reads CASSAYQGDYTEAFF.

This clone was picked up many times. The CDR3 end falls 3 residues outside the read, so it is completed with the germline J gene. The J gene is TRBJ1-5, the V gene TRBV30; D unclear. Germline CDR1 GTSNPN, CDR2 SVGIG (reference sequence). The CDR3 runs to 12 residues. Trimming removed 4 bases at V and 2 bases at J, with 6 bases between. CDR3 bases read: TGTGCCTGGAATACAGGCAATCAGCCC. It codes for CAWNTGNQP. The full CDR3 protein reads CAWNTGNQPQHF. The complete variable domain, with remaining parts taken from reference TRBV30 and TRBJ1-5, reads SQTIHQWPATLVQPVGSPLSLECTVEGTSNPNLYWYRQAAGRGLQLLFYSVGIGQISSEVPQNLSASRPQDRQFILSSKKLLLSDSGFYLCAWNTGNQPQHFGDGTRLSIL.

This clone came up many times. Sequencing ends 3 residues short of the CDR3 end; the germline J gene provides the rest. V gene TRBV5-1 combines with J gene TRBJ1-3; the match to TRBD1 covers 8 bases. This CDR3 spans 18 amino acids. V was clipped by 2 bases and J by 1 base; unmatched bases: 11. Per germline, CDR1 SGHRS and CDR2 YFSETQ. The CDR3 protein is CASSFGYLDRESGNTIYF. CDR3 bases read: TGCGCCAGCAGCTTTGGGTATCTGGACAGGGAGTCTGGAAACACC. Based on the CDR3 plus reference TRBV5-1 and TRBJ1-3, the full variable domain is KAGVTQTPRYLIKTRGQQVTLSCSPISGHRSVSWYQQTPGQGLQFLFEYFSETQRNKGNFPGRFSGRQFSNSRSEMNVSTLELGDSALYLCASSFGYLDRESGNTIYFGEGSWLTVV.

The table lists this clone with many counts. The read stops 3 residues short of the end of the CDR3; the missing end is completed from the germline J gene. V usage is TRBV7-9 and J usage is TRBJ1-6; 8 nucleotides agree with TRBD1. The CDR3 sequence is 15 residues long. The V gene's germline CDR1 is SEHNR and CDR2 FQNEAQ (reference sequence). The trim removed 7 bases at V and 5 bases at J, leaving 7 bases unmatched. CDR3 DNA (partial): TGTGCCAGCAAACGACAGGGGCAGAATAATTCACCC. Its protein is CASKRQGQNNSP. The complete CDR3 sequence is CASKRQGQNNSPLHF.

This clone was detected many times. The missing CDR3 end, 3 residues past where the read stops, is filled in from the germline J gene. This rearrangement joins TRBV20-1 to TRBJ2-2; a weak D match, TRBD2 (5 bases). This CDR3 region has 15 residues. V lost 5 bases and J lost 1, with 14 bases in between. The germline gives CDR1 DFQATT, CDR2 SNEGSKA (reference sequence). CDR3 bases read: TGCAGTGCTGACTACTCCCCAGGGAACACCGGGGAG. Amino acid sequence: CSADYSPGNTGE. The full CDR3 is CSADYSPGNTGELFF.

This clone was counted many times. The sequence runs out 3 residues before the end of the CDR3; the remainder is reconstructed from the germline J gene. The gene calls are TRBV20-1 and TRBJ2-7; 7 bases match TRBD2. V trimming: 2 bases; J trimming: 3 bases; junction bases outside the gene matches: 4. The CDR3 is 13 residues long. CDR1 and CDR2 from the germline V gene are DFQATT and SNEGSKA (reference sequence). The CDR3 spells CSARPTSLYEQYF. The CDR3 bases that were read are TGCAGTGCTAGACCGACTAGCCTCTACGAG.

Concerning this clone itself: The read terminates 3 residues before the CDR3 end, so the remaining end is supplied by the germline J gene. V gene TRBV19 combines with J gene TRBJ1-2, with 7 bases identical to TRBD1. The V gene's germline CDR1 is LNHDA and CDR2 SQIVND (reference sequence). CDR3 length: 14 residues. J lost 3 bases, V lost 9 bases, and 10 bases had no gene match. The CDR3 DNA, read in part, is TGTGCCAGCAATCAACACCAGGGGGACTATGGC. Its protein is CASNQHQGDYG. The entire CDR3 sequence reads CASNQHQGDYGYTF. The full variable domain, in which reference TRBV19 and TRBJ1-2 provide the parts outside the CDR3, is DGGITQSPKYLFRKEGQNVTLSCEQNLNHDAMYWYRQDPGQGLRLIYYSQIVNDFQKGDIAEGYSVSREKKESFPLTVTSAQKNPTAFYLCASNQHQGDYGYTFGSGTRLTVV.

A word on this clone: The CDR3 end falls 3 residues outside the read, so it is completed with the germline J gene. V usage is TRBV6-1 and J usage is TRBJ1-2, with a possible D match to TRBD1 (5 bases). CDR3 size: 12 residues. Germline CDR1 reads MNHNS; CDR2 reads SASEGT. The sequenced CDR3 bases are TGTGCCAGCAGTGAAGCGGACATCGGC. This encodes CASSEADIG. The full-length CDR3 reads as CASSEADIGYTF.

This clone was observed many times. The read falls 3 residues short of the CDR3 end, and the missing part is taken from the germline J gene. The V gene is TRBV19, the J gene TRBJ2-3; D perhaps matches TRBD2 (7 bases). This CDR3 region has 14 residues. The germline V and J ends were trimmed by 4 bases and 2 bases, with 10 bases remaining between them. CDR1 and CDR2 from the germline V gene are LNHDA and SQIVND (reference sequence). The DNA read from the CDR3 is TGTGCCAGTAGTAGAGGGGGGGCCACAGATACG. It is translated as CASSRGGATDT. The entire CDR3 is CASSRGGATDTQYF.

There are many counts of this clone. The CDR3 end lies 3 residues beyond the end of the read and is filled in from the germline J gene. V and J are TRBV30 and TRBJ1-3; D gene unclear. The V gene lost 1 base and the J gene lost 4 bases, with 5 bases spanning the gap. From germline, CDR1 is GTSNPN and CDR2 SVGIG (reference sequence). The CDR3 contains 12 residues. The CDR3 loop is CAWSDGGNTIYF. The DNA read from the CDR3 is TGTGCCTGGAGTGACGGGGGAAACACC.